A selection of T cell receptor beta chains follows, all from one sample in a study of T-cell reconstitution after alpha-beta-depleted transplantation in children. Using its own MiXCR run on the PCR reads, TCRdb lists one record per CDR3 protein. The sample contains about 610,000 distinct CDR3 sequences, 10% to 13% of which appear only once. This sample comprised PBMCs from the stem cell graft donor, obtained from the stem cell graft. These receptors all come from a human donor who donated a stem cell graft to a child with acute myeloid leukemia. The CDR3 runs from the conserved cysteine through the conserved F or W. Fields, in order: V gene, D gene, J gene, CDR3 protein. A D gene is named only where the DNA matches it firmly.

>TRBV29-1|.|TRBJ1-2
CSVGTTSYGYTF
>TRBV27|TRBD1|TRBJ2-7
CASSSIPDRGVLYEQYF
>TRBV7-9|TRBD1|TRBJ2-7
CASSSTSPGQGYEQYF
>TRBV10-3|TRBD2|TRBJ2-3
CAAGTSGGTDTQYF
>TRBV6-5|.|TRBJ1-4
CASSYDVSSEKLFF
>TRBV20-1|TRBD2|TRBJ2-3
CSATSGVSTDTQYF
>TRBV4-1|.|TRBJ2-4
CASSQDEVGGGPRRGTKNIQYF
>TRBV5-5|.|TRBJ2-5
CASSYRQERYQETQYF
>TRBV12-3/TRBV12-4|.|TRBJ1-5
CASSSQSTSNQPQHF
>TRBV2|TRBD1|TRBJ2-3
CASIQTGVNTDTQYF
>TRBV7-2|.|TRBJ2-7
CASSSWGILGEQYF
>TRBV10-3|TRBD2|TRBJ2-2
CAISVSGTGTGELFF
>TRBV11-2|TRBD2|TRBJ2-6
CASSLGPLAGGSGANVLTF
>TRBV5-1|.|TRBJ2-5
CASSLVWSQETQYF